These T cell receptor beta chains were read from a single sample in a study of shared clonotypes between healthy human individuals. Measured with immunoSEQ multiplex PCR; TCRdb has only the in-frame clones, and not every one. The sample includes about 2.2 million clones, 93% of them seen just once. The sequencing sample was made of naive CD8+ T cells from PBMCs. The receptors come from a man aged 18 to 29 in good health. Some clones in this sample may be carry-over from other donors' samples. The CDR3 runs from the conserved cysteine through the conserved F or W. A D gene is named only where the DNA matches it firmly. Expanded clones are given a class, and other clones once, few, many or no size at all.

abundance: .
d_gene: .
j_gene: TRBJ1-1
v_gene: TRBV19
CDR3aa: CASSMGRVVAFF
CDR3nt: TGTGCCAGTAGTATGGGTCGCGTGGTGGCTTTCTTT

abundance: .
d_gene: .
j_gene: TRBJ2-7
v_gene: TRBV29-1
CDR3aa: CSVAGTEVSYEQYF
CDR3nt: TGCAGCGTTGCTGGTACAGAAGTCTCCTACGAGCAGTACTTC

abundance: .
d_gene: .
j_gene: TRBJ2-7
v_gene: TRBV27
CDR3aa: CASSSPGSSYEQYF
CDR3nt: TGTGCCAGCAGTTCCCCGGGAAGCTCCTACGAGCAGTACTTC

abundance: .
d_gene: TRBD2
j_gene: TRBJ2-1
v_gene: TRBV27
CDR3aa: CASGPKTSGRANEQFF
CDR3nt: TGTGCCAGCGGCCCCAAGACTAGCGGGAGGGCTAATGAGCAGTTCTTC

abundance: once
d_gene: TRBD1
j_gene: TRBJ2-7
v_gene: TRBV19
CDR3aa: CASSMGQGLNYEQYF
CDR3nt: TGTGCCAGTAGTATGGGACAGGGCCTTAACTACGAGCAGTACTTC

abundance: .
d_gene: .
j_gene: TRBJ1-2
v_gene: TRBV28
CDR3aa: CASSLRGGNYGYTF
CDR3nt: TGTGCCAGCAGTTTGAGAGGGGGTAACTATGGCTACACCTTC

abundance: .
d_gene: .
j_gene: TRBJ2-2
v_gene: TRBV7-2
CDR3aa: CASSPRGAVGELFF
CDR3nt: TGTGCCAGCAGCCCCCGGGGGGCCGTCGGGGAGCTGTTTTTT

abundance: .
d_gene: .
j_gene: TRBJ2-3
v_gene: TRBV7-8
CDR3aa: CASSSDNPWTDTQYF
CDR3nt: TGTGCCAGCAGCTCAGACAACCCTTGGACAGATACGCAGTATTTT

abundance: .
d_gene: TRBD2
j_gene: TRBJ2-7
v_gene: TRBV14
CDR3aa: CASSQERASGSQEQYF
CDR3nt: TGTGCCAGCAGCCAAGAACGGGCTAGCGGGAGTCAAGAGCAGTACTTC

abundance: .
d_gene: TRBD1
j_gene: TRBJ2-5
v_gene: TRBV7-6
CDR3aa: CASSILNRGRGETQYF
CDR3nt: TGTGCCAGCAGCATTCTAAACAGGGGGCGCGGGGAGACCCAGTACTTC

abundance: .
d_gene: .
j_gene: TRBJ1-2
v_gene: TRBV27
CDR3aa: CASSPIGGELANYGYTF
CDR3nt: TGTGCCAGCAGTCCAATCGGGGGGGAACTAGCTAACTATGGCTACACCTTC